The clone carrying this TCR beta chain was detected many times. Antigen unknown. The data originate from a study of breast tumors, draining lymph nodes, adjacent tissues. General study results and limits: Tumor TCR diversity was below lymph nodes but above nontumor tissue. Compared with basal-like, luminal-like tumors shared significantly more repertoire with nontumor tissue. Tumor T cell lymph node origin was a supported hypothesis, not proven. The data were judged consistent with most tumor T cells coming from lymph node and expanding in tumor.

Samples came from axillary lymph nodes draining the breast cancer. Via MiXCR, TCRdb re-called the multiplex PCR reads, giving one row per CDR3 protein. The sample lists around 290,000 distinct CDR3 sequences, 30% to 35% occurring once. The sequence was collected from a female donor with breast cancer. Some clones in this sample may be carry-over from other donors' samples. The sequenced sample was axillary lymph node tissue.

CDR3 in DNA: TGTGCCAGCAGCTTGCTCGTTACTTACAATCAGCCCCAGCATTTT. Translation: CASSLLVTYNQPQHF. This chain joins TRBV5-5 and TRBJ1-5, with D unclear. From germline, CDR1 is SGHKS and CDR2 YYEKEE (reference sequence). This CDR3 is built from 15 residues. Trimming took off 1 base at V and 3 bases at J, with 11 bases between the two ends.